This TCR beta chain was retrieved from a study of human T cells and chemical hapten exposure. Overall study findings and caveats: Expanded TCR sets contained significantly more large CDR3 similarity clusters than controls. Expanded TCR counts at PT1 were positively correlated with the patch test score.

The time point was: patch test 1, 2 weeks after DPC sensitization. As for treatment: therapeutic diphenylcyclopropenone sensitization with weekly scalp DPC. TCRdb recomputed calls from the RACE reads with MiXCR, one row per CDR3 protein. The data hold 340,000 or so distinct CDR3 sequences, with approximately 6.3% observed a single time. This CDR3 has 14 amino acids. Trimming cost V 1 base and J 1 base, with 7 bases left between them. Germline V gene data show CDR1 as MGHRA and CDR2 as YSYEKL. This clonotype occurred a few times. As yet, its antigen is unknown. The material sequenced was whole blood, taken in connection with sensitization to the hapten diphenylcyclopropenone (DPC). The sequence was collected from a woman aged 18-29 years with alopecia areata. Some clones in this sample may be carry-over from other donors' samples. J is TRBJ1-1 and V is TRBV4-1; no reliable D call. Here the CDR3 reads CASSQVRGNTEAFF. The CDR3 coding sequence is TGCGCCAGCAGCCAAGTTCGGGGGAACACTGAAGCTTTCTTT.